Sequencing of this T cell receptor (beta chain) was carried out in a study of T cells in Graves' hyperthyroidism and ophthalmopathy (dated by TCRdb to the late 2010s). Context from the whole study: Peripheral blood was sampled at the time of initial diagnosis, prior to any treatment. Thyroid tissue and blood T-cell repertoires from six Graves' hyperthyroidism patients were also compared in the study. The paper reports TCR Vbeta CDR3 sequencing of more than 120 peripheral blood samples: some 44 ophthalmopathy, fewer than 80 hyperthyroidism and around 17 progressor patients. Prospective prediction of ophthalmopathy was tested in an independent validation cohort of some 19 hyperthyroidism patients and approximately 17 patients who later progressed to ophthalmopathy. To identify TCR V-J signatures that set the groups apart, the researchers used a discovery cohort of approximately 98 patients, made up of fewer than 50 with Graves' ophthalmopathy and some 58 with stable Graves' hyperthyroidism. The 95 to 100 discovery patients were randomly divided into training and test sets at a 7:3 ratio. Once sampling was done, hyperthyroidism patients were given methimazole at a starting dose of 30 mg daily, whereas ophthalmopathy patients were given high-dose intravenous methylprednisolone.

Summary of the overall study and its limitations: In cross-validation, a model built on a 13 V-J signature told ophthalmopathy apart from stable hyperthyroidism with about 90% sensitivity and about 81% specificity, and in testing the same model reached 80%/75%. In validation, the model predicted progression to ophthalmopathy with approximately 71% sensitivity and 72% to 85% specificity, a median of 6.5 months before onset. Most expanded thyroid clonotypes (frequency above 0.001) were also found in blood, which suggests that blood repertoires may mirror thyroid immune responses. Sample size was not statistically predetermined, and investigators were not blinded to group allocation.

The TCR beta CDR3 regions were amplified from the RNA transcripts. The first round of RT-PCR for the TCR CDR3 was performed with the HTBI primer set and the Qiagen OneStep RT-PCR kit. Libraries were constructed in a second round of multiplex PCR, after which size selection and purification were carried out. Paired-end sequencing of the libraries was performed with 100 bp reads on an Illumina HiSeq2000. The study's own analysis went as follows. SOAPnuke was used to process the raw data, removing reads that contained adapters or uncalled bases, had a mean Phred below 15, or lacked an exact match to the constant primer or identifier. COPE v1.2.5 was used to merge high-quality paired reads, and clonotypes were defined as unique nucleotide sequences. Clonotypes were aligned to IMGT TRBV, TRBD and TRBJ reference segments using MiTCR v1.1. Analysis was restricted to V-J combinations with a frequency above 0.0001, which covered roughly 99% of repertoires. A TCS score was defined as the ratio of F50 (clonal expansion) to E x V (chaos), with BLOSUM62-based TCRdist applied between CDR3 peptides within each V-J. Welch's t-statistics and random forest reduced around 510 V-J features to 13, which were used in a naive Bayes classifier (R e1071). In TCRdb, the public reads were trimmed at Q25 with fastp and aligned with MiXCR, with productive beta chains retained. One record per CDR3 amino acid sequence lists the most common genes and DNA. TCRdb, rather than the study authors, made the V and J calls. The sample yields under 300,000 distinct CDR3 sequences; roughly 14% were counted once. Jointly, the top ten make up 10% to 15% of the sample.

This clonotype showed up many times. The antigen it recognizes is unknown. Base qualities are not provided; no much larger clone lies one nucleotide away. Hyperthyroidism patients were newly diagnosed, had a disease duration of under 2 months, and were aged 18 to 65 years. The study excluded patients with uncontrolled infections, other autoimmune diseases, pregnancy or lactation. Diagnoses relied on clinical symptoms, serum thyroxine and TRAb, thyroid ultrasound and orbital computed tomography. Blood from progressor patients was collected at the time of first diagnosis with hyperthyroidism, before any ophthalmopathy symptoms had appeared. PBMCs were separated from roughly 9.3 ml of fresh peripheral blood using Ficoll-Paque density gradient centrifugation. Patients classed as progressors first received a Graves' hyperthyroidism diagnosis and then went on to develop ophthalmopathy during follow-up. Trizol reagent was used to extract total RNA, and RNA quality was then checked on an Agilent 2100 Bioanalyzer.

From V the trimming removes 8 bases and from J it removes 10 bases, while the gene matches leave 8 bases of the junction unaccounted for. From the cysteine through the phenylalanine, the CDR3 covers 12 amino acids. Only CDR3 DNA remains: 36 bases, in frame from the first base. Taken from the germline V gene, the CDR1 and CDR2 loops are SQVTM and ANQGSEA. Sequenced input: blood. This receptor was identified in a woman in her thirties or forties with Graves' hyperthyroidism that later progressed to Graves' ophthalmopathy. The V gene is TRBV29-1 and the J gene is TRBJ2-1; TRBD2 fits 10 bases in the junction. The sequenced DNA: TGCAGCACAGCGGGAGGGCCGCAGGAGCAGTTCTTC. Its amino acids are CSTAGGPQEQFF.